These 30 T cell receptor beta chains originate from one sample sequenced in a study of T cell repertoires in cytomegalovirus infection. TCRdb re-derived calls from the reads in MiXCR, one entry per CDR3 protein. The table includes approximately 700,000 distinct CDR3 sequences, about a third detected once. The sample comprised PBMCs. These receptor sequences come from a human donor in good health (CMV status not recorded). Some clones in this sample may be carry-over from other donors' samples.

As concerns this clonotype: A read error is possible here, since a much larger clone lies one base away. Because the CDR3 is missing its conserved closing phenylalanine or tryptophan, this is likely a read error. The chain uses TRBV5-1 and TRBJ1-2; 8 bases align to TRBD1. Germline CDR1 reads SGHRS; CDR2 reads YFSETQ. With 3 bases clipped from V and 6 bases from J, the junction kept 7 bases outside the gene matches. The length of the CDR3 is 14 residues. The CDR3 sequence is CASSSTGTGDGYTL. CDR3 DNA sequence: TGCGCCAGCAGCTCAACCGGGACAGGCGATGGCTACACCTTA.

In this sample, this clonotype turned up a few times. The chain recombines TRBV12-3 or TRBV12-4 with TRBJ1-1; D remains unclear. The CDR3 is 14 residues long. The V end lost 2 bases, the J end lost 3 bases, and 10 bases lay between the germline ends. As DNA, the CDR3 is TGTGCCAGCAGTTTATACAGTGGGGACACTGAAGCTTTCTTT. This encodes CASSLYSGDTEAFF.

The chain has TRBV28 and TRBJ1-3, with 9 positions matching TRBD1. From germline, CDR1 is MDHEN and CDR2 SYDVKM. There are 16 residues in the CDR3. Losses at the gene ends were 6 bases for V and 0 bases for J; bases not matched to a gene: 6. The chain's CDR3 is CASRRTGAYSGNTIYF. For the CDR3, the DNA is TGTGCCAGCAGGCGGACAGGGGCCTACTCTGGAAACACCATATATTTT. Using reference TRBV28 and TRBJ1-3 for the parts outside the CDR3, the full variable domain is DVKVTQSSRYLVKRTGEKVFLECVQDMDHENMFWYRQDPGLGLRLIYFSYDVKMKEKGDIPEGYSVSREKKERFSLILESASTNQTSMYLCASRRTGAYSGNTIYFGEGSWLTVV.

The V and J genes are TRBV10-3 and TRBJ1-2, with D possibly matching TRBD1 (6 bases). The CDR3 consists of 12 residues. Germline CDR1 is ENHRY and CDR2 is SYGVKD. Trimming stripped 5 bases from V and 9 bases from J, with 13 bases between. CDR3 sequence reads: CAISTNRESYTF. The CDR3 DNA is TGTGCCATCAGTACCAACAGGGAGAGCTACACCTTC.

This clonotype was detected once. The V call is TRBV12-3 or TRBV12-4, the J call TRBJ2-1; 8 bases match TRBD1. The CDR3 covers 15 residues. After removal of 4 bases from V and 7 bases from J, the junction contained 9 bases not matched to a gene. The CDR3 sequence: CASSWTGWFVNEQFF. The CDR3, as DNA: TGTGCCAGCAGTTGGACAGGGTGGTTTGTAAATGAGCAGTTCTTC.

CDR3 DNA: TGTGCCAGTAGTATAGGCGGGAGGCTCTACAATGAGCAGTTCTTC. Its translation: CASSIGGRLYNEQFF. The chain carries TRBV19 and TRBJ2-1; TRBD2 agrees at 8 bases. V shed 1 base and J 3 bases; nucleotides not matched to a gene: 2. CDR3 size: 15 residues. Germline loops: CDR1 LNHDA, CDR2 SQIVND (reference sequence).

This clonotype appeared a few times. This chain's CDR3 is CASSMAEGRLEQFF. CDR3 nucleotide sequence: TGTGCCAGTAGTATGGCGGAAGGAAGGCTGGAGCAGTTCTTC. V usage is TRBV19 and J usage is TRBJ2-1; D is uncertain. The CDR3 loop spans 14 amino acids. Between the trimmed V and J ends, which lost 3 bases and 10 bases, there was a span of 16 bases. The germline V gene has CDR1 LNHDA and CDR2 SQIVND (reference sequence).

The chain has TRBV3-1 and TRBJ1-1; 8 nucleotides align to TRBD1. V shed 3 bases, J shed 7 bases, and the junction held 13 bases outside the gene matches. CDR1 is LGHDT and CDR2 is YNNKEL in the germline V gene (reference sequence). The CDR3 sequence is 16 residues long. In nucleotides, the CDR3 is TGTGCCAGCAGCCAGAAAACCGGGACAGGACGTAATGAAGCTTTCTTT. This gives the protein CASSQKTGTGRNEAFF.

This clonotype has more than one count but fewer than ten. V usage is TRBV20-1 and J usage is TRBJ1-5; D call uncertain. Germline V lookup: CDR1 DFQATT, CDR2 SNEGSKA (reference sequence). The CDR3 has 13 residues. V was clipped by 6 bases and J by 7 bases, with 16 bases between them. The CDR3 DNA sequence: TGCAGTGCCCCCGGGAAGGGAAGCCAGCCCCAGCATTTT. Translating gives CSAPGKGSQPQHF.

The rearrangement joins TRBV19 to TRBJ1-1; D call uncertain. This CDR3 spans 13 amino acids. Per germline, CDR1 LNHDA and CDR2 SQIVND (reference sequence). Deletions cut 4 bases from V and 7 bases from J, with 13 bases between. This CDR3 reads CASSNRQDLEAFF. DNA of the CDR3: TGTGCCAGTAGTAATCGGCAGGACCTTGAAGCTTTCTTT.

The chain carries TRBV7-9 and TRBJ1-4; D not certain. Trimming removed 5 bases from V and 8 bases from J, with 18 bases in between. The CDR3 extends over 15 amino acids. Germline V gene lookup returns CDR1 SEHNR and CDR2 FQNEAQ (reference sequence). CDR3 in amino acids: CASSPSREGGEKLFF. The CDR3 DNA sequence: TGTGCCAGCAGCCCCAGTCGGGAGGGTGGCGAAAAACTGTTTTTT. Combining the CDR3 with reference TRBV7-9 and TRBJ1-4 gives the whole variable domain DTGVSQNPRHKITKRGQNVTFRCDPISEHNRLYWYRQTLGQGPEFLTYFQNEAQLEKSRLLSDRFSAERPKGSFSTLEIQRTEQGDSAMYLCASSPSREGGEKLFFGSGTQLSVL.

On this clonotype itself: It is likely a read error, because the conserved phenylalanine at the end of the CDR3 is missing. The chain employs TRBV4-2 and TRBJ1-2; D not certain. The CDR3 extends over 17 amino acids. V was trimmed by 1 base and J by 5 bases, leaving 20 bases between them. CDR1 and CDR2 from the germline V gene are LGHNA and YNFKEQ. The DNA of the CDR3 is TGTGCCAGCAGCCAAGGGTTCTCTGAGGAGGGCGTTTATGGCTACACCTGC. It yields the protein CASSQGFSEEGVYGYTC.

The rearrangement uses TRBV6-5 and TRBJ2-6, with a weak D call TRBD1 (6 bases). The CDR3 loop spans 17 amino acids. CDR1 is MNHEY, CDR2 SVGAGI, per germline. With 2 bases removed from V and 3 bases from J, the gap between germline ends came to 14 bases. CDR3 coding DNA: TGTGCCAGCAGTTACGGGTTAAGGGGGATTGGGGCCAACGTCCTGACTTTC. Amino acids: CASSYGLRGIGANVLTF.

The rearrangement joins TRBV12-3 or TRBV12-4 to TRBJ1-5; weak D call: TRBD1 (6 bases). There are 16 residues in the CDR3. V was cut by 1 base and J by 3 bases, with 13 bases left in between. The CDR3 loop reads CASSLEVGGPNQPQHF. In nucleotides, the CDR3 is TGTGCCAGCAGTTTAGAGGTCGGGGGCCCCAATCAGCCCCAGCATTTT.

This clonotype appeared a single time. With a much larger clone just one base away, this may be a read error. The CDR3 protein is CASSFIREAGDLFF. Written as DNA, the CDR3 is TGTGCCAGCAGCTTTATCCGGGAGGCCGGGGATCTGTTTTTT. The V call is TRBV7-8, the J call TRBJ2-2; TRBD2 aligns across 7 bases. Germline loops: CDR1 SGHVS, CDR2 FQNEAQ. This CDR3 has 14 residues.

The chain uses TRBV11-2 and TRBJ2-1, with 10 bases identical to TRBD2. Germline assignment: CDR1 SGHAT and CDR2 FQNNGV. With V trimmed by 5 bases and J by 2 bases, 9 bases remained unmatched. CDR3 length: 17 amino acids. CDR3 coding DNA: TGTGCCAGCAGCCTGAGAGGACTAGCGGAAACCTACAATGAGCAGTTCTTC. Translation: CASSLRGLAETYNEQFF.

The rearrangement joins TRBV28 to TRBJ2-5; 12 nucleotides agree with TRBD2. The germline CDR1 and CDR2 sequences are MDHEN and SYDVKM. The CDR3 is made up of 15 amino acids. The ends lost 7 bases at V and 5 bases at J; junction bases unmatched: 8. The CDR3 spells CASTVTSGSGETQYF. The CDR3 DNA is TGTGCCAGCACCGTGACTAGCGGGAGTGGGGAGACCCAGTACTTC.

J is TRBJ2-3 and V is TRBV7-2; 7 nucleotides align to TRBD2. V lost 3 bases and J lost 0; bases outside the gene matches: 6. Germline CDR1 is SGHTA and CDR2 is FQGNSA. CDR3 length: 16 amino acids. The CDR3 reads CASSLYLAESTDTQYF. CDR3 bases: TGTGCCAGCAGCTTGTACCTAGCGGAGAGCACAGATACGCAGTATTTT. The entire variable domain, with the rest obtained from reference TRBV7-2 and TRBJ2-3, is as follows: GAGVSQSPSNKVTEKGKDVELRCDPISGHTALYWYRQSLGQGLEFLIYFQGNSAPDKSGLPSDRFSAERTGGSVSTLTIQRTQQEDSAVYLCASSLYLAESTDTQYFGPGTRLTVL.

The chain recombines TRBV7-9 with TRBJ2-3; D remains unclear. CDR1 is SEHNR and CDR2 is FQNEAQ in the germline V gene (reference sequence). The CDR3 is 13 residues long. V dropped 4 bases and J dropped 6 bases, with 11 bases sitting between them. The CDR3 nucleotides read TGTGCCAGCAGCTCCCTCCGACCCGATACGCAGTATTTT. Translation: CASSSLRPDTQYF.

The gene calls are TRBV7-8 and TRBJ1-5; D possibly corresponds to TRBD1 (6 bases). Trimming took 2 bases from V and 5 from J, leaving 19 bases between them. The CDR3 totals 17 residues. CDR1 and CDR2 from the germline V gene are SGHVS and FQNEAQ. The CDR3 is CASSLITGQGSYQPQHF. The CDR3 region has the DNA TGTGCCAGCAGCTTAATTACCGGGCAGGGGTCGTATCAGCCCCAGCATTTT.

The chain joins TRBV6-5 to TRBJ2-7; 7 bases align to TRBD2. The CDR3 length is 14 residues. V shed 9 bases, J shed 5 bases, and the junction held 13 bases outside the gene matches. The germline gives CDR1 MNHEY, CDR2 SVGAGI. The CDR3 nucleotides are TGTGCCAGTCAAGAAGCGGGACCGGCCAACGAGCAGTACTTC. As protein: CASQEAGPANEQYF.

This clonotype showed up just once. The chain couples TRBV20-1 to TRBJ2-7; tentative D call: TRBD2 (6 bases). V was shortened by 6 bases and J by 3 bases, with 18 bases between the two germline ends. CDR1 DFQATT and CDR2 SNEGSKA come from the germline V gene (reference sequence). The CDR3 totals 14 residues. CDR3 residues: CSARSSEDNYEQYF. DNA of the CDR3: TGCAGTGCGAGATCTAGCGAGGATAACTACGAGCAGTACTTC.

The chain's CDR3 is CASSLGVRRSPLHF. The CDR3 nucleotides read TGTGCCAGCAGTTTAGGGGTGCGAAGGTCACCCCTCCACTTT. The chain is built from TRBV12-3 or TRBV12-4 and TRBJ1-6; D is undetermined. The CDR3 totals 14 residues. Between the trimmed V and J ends, which lost 1 base and 10 bases, there was a span of 11 bases.

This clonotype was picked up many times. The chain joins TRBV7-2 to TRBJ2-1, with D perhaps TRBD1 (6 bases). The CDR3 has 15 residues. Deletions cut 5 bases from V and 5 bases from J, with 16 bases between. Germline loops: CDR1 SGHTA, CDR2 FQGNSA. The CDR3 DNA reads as TGTGCCAGCAGCCCCCCCGGCAGGGGTAACAATGAGCAGTTCTTC. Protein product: CASSPPGRGNNEQFF.

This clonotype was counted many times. The CDR3 is CASSLGLAGGHLRDTQYF. The CDR3 bases are TGTGCCAGCAGCCTCGGACTAGCGGGGGGCCACCTCCGGGATACGCAGTATTTT. The chain is built from TRBV7-3 and TRBJ2-3; 14 nucleotides align to TRBD2. The CDR3 has 18 residues. CDR1 and CDR2 from the germline V gene are SGHTA and FQGTGA. Trimming took 5 bases from V and 6 from J; bases not matched to a gene: 13.

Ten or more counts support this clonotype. The CDR3 protein is CASSTRTGNIEAFF. The CDR3 coding sequence is TGTGCCAGCAGTACACGGACGGGGAATATTGAAGCTTTCTTT. The genes are TRBV28 and TRBJ1-1, with D hard to call. Germline assignment: CDR1 MDHEN and CDR2 SYDVKM. CDR3 length: 14 residues. Trimming took 5 bases from V and 7 from J, leaving 17 bases between them.

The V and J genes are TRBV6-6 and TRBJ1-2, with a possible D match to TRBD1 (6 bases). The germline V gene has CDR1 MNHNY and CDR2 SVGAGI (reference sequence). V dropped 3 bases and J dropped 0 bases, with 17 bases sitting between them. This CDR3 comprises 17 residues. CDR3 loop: CASSYWDIGPTNYGYTF. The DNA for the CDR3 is TGTGCCAGCAGTTATTGGGACATCGGGCCGACTAACTATGGCTACACCTTC.

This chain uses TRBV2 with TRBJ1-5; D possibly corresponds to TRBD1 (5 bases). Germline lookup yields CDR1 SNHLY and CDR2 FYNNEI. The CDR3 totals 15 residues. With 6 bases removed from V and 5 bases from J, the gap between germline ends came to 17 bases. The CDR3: CASSPGQGSYQPQHF. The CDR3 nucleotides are TGTGCCAGCAGCCCAGGCCAGGGTTCGTATCAGCCCCAGCATTTT.

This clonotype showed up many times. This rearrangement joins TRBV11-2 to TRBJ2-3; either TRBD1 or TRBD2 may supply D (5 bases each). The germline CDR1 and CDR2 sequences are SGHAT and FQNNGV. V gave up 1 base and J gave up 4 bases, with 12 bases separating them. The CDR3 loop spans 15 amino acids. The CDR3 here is CASSLAGQGPDTQYF. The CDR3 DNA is TGTGCCAGCAGCTTAGCAGGGCAGGGACCAGATACGCAGTATTTT.

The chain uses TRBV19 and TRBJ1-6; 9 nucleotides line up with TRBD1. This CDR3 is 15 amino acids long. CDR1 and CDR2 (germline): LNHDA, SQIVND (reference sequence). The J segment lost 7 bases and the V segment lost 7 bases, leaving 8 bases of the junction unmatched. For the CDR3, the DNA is TGTGCCAGTACGCCACGGACAGGGGTCAATTCACCCCTCCACTTT. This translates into CASTPRTGVNSPLHF.